This TCR beta chain was recovered during a study of quantifying T cell responses using KT2 cells. Study summary: cDNA was made from DNase-treated RNA using alpha and beta constant primers.

KT2, a clone with a known TCR, was spiked into unfractionated PBMC. Fixed numbers of PBMC received varying amounts of KT2 cells. CDR1 SGHTA and CDR2 FQGNSA come from the germline V gene. The CDR3 totals 16 residues. V lost 2 bases to trimming and J lost 5 bases; unmatched junction nucleotides: 7. This clonotype has a handful of counts. A single-stranded UMI oligo with SP2 sequence was ligated to cDNA 3' ends. First-round PCR used roughly 4 cycles and beta primers RC1.1 and RC1.2 covering TRBC1 and TRBC2. In TCRdb, the UMI-ligation and nested PCR reads were re-called with MiXCR into one record per CDR3 protein. The table includes around 44,000 distinct CDR3 sequences, over 15% detected once.

The gene calls are TRBV7-2 and TRBJ1-5; TRBD1 matches at 9 bases. This TCR was sampled from a human donor. Sequenced: PBMCs spiked with cells of the T cell clone KT2. In DNA, the CDR3 is TGTGCCAGCAGCTTATTGAAATGGACAGGGGATCAGCCCCAGCATTTT. It translates to CASSLLKWTGDQPQHF.